This TCR beta chain stems from a study of control samples from healthy donors and cancer patients. Some clones are missing from TCRdb's copy, which holds only in-frame ones; the method was immunoSEQ multiplex PCR. The repertoire holds approximately 58,000 clones, with around 87% as singletons. Germline loops: CDR1 LNHDA, CDR2 SQIVND (reference sequence). Trimming removed 4 bases from V and 3 bases from J, with 21 bases in between. This CDR3 region has 17 residues. The V gene is TRBV19, the J gene TRBJ1-1, with D tentatively TRBD1 (6 bases). The source material was PBMCs. This receptor was taken from a woman aged 55-69 years with lung cancer. The CDR3 here is CASSKEPGGRGHTEAFF. CDR3 DNA: TGTGCCAGTAGTAAAGAACCAGGTGGCAGGGGACACACTGAAGCTTTCTTT.